This T cell receptor beta chain is drawn from a study of graft-versus-host responses after intestinal transplantation. Data came from immunoSEQ multiplex PCR; TCRdb stores just in-frame clones and leaves some out. This table holds about 120,000 clones, around 95% found once. This clone appeared once. Antigen: not known. Source: unstimulated CD8+ T cells sorted from spleen or lymph node cells, taken before intestinal transplant. This clonotype originated in a human donor who received an intestinal transplant.

Here the CDR3 DNA reads TGTGCCAGCAGCTTGATACATATCCAAGAGACCCAGTACTTC. Encoded protein: CASSLIHIQETQYF. The chain recombines TRBV5-6 with TRBJ2-5; D uncertain. CDR1 SGHDT and CDR2 YYEEEE come from the germline V gene. The CDR3 runs 14 residues. Trimming cost V 1 base and J 1 base, with 8 bases left between them.